The next 28 T cell receptor beta chains were all read from a single sample in a study of cytomegalovirus exposure and HLA in healthy donors (dated by TCRdb to the late 2010s). The protocol used for the library was the immunoSEQ multiplex PCR assay. For the multiplex PCR, a mixture combining 60 forward primers for TCR Vbeta segments and 13 reverse primers for TCR Jbeta segments was used. TCRdb re-hosts the immuneACCESS table, in-frame sequences only. Its copies lack some clones; in the studies checked, an unresolved V gene accounts for under half of them, and the cause for the rest is not known. For this sample there are around 80,000 clones; approximately 60% appear just once. The leading ten clones occupy 3.5% to 4.5% of the sample. Input material: PBMCs. Source of these receptors: a male donor in good health and CMV-seropositive.

The rearrangement joins TRBV5-6 to TRBJ2-5; 9 bases line up with TRBD1. CDR3 length: 14 residues. The trim removed 0 bases at V and 7 bases at J, leaving 4 bases unmatched. Germline CDR1 reads SGHDT; CDR2 reads YYEEEE. The CDR3 here is CASSLAQGQGTQYF. The CDR3 DNA reads TGTGCCAGCAGCTTGGCGCAGGGACAGGGGACCCAGTACTTC.

This clone was picked up a small number of times. For the CDR3, the DNA is TGTGCCAGCAGTGAAAGAGCTCAAGGGGGAGACAATCAGCCCCAGCATTTT. Its translation is CASSERAQGGDNQPQHF. V is TRBV2 and J is TRBJ1-5; a weak D match, TRBD1 (6 bases). The V gene's germline CDR1 is SNHLY and CDR2 FYNNEI. This CDR3 contains 17 residues. Between the trimmed V and J ends, which lost 2 bases and 3 bases, there was a span of 17 bases.

This clone has just a few counts. V and J are TRBV30 and TRBJ1-5, with D possibly being TRBD1 (6 bases). The V end lost 2 bases, the J end lost 7 bases, and 21 bases lay between the germline ends. Germline V gives CDR1 GTSNPN, CDR2 SVGIG (reference sequence). The CDR3 is 16 amino acids. This chain's CDR3 is CAWSSLAGSQGQPQHF. The CDR3 DNA sequence: TGTGCCTGGAGTTCCCTAGCCGGGTCCCAGGGGCAGCCCCAGCATTTT.

The V and J genes are TRBV6-5 and TRBJ1-5; D unclear. This CDR3 is 13 amino acids long. Germline V gene data show CDR1 as MNHEY and CDR2 as SVGAGI. Trimming removed 2 bases at V and 3 bases at J, with 5 bases between. The chain's CDR3 is CASSYDYNQPQHF. The CDR3 DNA sequence: TGTGCCAGCAGTTACGACTACAATCAGCCCCAGCATTTT.

The chain links TRBV4-2 to TRBJ2-2; TRBD2 aligns across 11 bases. V was pared by 2 bases and J by 1 base, with 9 bases of the junction left unmatched. This CDR3 spans 19 amino acids. The V gene's germline CDR1 is LGHNA and CDR2 YNFKEQ. CDR3 coding DNA: TGTGCCAGCAGCCAACCTATCCCGGGACTAGCGGTGAACACCGGGGAGCTGTTTTTT. It is translated as CASSQPIPGLAVNTGELFF.

The CDR3 DNA sequence: TGTGCCTGGAGTGTAAGGGCGGGAAGGGTAGCGCAGCCCCAGCATTTT. Protein product: CAWSVRAGRVAQPQHF. The V gene is TRBV30, the J gene TRBJ1-5; D is unclear. V was trimmed by 0 bases and J by 7 bases, leaving 19 bases between them. CDR3 size: 16 residues. CDR1 is GTSNPN and CDR2 is SVGIG in the germline V gene (reference sequence). The full variable domain, rest sourced from reference TRBV30 and TRBJ1-5, is SQTIHQWPATLVQPVGSPLSLECTVEGTSNPNLYWYRQAAGRGLQLLFYSVGIGQISSEVPQNLSASRPQDRQFILSSKKLLLSDSGFYLCAWSVRAGRVAQPQHFGDGTRLSIL.

The V and J genes are TRBV13 and TRBJ2-7; 8 bases are shared with TRBD2. Germline CDR1 PRHDT, CDR2 FYEKMQ (reference sequence). Trimming removed 4 bases from V and 5 bases from J; junction bases left unmatched: 10. The CDR3 is 15 amino acids. Here the CDR3 reads CASSSSPGLENEQYF. CDR3 bases: TGTGCCAGCAGCTCTTCTCCGGGACTAGAAAACGAGCAGTACTTC.

CDR3 protein: CASSGAGTGRSYTF. DNA for the CDR3: TGTGCCAGCAGTGGCGCCGGGACAGGGAGGAGCTACACCTTC. This chain uses TRBV28 with TRBJ1-2; 9 bases are a match to TRBD1. Per the germline V gene, CDR1 is MDHEN and CDR2 is SYDVKM. The junction had 10 bases not matched to a gene; V was cut back by 5 bases and J by 9 bases. CDR3 length equals 14 residues.

In its sample, this clone was seen a few times. The chain combines TRBV6-5 with TRBJ2-2, with 10 bases lining up with TRBD2. CDR3 length: 14 amino acids. CDR1 and CDR2 from the germline V gene are MNHEY and SVGAGI. After removal of 5 bases from V and 7 bases from J, the junction contained 4 bases not matched to a gene. Here the CDR3 reads CASSPSGGFGELFF. The DNA of the CDR3 is TGTGCCAGCAGTCCTAGCGGGGGATTCGGGGAGCTGTTTTTT.

This clone was seen only once. The chain uses TRBV11-1 and TRBJ2-2, with 8 bases identical to TRBD2. Trimming removed 5 bases from V and 0 bases from J; junction bases left unmatched: 5. The germline V gene encodes CDR1 SGHAT and CDR2 FQDESV (reference sequence). This CDR3 contains 16 residues. The CDR3 sequence is CASSQGLASNTGELFF. CDR3 coding DNA: TGTGCCAGCAGCCAAGGACTAGCCTCGAACACCGGGGAGCTGTTTTTT. Filled out from reference TRBV11-1 and TRBJ2-2, the complete variable domain reads EAEVAQSPRYKITEKSQAVAFWCDPISGHATLYWYRQILGQGPELLVQFQDESVVDDSQLPKDRFSAERLKGVDSTLKIQPAELGDSAMYLCASSQGLASNTGELFFGEGSRLTVL.

J is TRBJ2-1 and V is TRBV18, with D uncertain. V was shortened by 1 base and J by 8 bases, with 9 bases between the two germline ends. Per the germline V gene, CDR1 is KGHSH and CDR2 is LQKENI. The CDR3 runs to 13 residues. This CDR3 reads CASSPRSVYEQFF. CDR3 nucleotides: TGTGCCAGCTCACCACGGAGCGTCTATGAGCAGTTCTTC.

The chain couples TRBV19 to TRBJ2-7; D not resolved. Germline V CDR1 and CDR2: LNHDA, SQIVND (reference sequence). The CDR3 contains 11 residues. The V and J ends lost 11 bases and 4 bases respectively, with 12 bases between them. The DNA of the CDR3 is TGTGCCCCGAGGCTTAAATACGAGCAGTACTTC. Translation gives CAPRLKYEQYF.

CDR3 in amino acids: CASSPGGTGGYTF. For the CDR3, the DNA is TGTGCCAGCAGTCCGGGGGGGACGGGTGGCTACACCTTC. This chain joins TRBV6-1 and TRBJ1-2; D might be TRBD1 (5 bases). V lost 5 bases to trimming and J lost 7 bases, with 14 bases between them. Germline assignment: CDR1 MNHNS and CDR2 SASEGT. This CDR3 region has 13 residues.

The chain links TRBV18 to TRBJ1-1; TRBD1 agrees at 10 bases. The CDR3 runs 14 residues. V dropped 3 bases and J dropped 4; count of bases not matched to a gene: 2. Germline-derived CDR1 and CDR2 are KGHSH and LQKENI. The CDR3 spells CASSPWTGGTEAFF. The CDR3 bases are TGTGCCAGCTCACCTTGGACAGGGGGCACTGAAGCTTTCTTT.

The chain links TRBV5-8 to TRBJ1-2; TRBD1 aligns across 7 bases. Germline-derived CDR1 and CDR2 are SGHTS and YDEGEE. This CDR3 region has 17 residues. After removal of 4 bases from V and 6 bases from J, the junction contained 18 bases not matched to a gene. In DNA form, the CDR3 reads TGTGCCAGCAGCGCAATTCCCCTGACAGGGAAATCTCATGGCTACACCTTC. This gives the protein CASSAIPLTGKSHGYTF. Full variable domain (outside the CDR3, taken from reference TRBV5-8 and TRBJ1-2): EAGVTQSPTHLIKTRGQQATLRCSPISGHTSVYWYQQALGLGLQFLLWYDEGEERNRGNFPPRFSGRQFPNYSSELNVNALELEDSALYLCASSAIPLTGKSHGYTFGSGTRLTVV.

This chain connects TRBV29-1 to TRBJ2-3; TRBD1 matches at 9 bases. CDR1 SQVTM and CDR2 ANQGSEA come from the germline V gene. V lost 4 bases, J lost 4 bases, and 6 bases stayed unmatched. This CDR3 contains 14 residues. The CDR3 region is CSVGDRVLADTQYF. CDR3 DNA: TGCAGCGTTGGGGACAGGGTTTTAGCAGATACGCAGTATTTT.

V is TRBV5-6 and J is TRBJ2-7; 8 bases line up with TRBD2. Germline V gene lookup returns CDR1 SGHDT and CDR2 YYEEEE. There are 13 residues in the CDR3. J gave up 5 bases and V 2 bases, and 3 bases lay outside the gene matches. CDR3 sequence: CASSFIGRDEQYF. CDR3 DNA: TGTGCCAGCAGCTTCATCGGGAGGGACGAGCAGTACTTC.

This clone was recorded only once. The V gene is TRBV7-9, the J gene TRBJ2-3; perhaps TRBD2 as D (7 bases). The CDR3 is 17 amino acids. CDR1 SEHNR and CDR2 FQNEAQ come from the germline V gene (reference sequence). Trimming removed 0 bases at V and 1 base at J, with 14 bases between. This CDR3 reads CASSLAGGRAGTDTQYF. CDR3 nucleotide sequence: TGTGCCAGCAGCTTAGCGGGGGGGCGGGCTGGCACAGATACGCAGTATTTT. The whole variable domain, filled in from reference TRBV7-9 and TRBJ2-3, reads DTGVSQNPRHKITKRGQNVTFRCDPISEHNRLYWYRQTLGQGPEFLTYFQNEAQLEKSRLLSDRFSAERPKGSFSTLEIQRTEQGDSAMYLCASSLAGGRAGTDTQYFGPGTRLTVL.

This clone has a handful of counts. This chain connects TRBV5-4 to TRBJ2-3; 7 positions agree with TRBD2. With V trimmed by 4 bases and J by 0 bases, 8 bases remained unmatched. CDR1 and CDR2 from the germline V gene are SGHNT and YYREEE (reference sequence). This CDR3 contains 16 residues. The CDR3: CASSLVAGSSTDTQYF. The DNA for the CDR3 is TGTGCCAGCAGCCTGGTAGCGGGCTCTAGCACAGATACGCAGTATTTT.

This clone was picked up a small number of times. The rearrangement links TRBV6-5 to TRBJ1-4; D remains unclear. CDR3 length: 15 amino acids. The V gene lost 4 bases and the J gene lost 0 bases, with 9 bases spanning the gap. Germline assignment: CDR1 MNHEY and CDR2 SVGAGI. The CDR3 DNA sequence: TGTGCCAGCAGTTTGGACGGGACAACTAATGAAAAACTGTTTTTT. This sequence encodes CASSLDGTTNEKLFF.

The chain carries TRBV28 and TRBJ1-1; D gene unclear. The CDR3 has 15 amino acids. V lost 7 bases, J lost 0 bases, and 15 bases lay in between. CDR1 and CDR2 (germline): MDHEN, SYDVKM. The chain's CDR3 is CASTSFSTVNTEAFF. CDR3 bases: TGTGCCAGCACCTCCTTCTCCACAGTGAACACTGAAGCTTTCTTT. The whole variable domain, filled in from reference TRBV28 and TRBJ1-1, reads DVKVTQSSRYLVKRTGEKVFLECVQDMDHENMFWYRQDPGLGLRLIYFSYDVKMKEKGDIPEGYSVSREKKERFSLILESASTNQTSMYLCASTSFSTVNTEAFFGQGTRLTVV.

V and J are TRBV10-3 and TRBJ1-5, with 10 bases aligning to TRBD1. The ends lost 10 bases at V and 4 bases at J; junction bases unmatched: 7. The CDR3 is 14 amino acids. The V gene's germline CDR1 is ENHRY and CDR2 SYGVKD. The CDR3 DNA sequence: TGTGCCACCCGACCGGGACAGGGGAATCAGCCCCAGCATTTT. It is translated as CATRPGQGNQPQHF.

The chain combines TRBV4-1 with TRBJ2-1; 7 bases are a match to TRBD1. Germline V gene sequence: CDR1 MGHRA, CDR2 YSYEKL. This CDR3 is built from 17 residues. The ends lost 0 bases at V and 8 bases at J; junction bases unmatched: 13. The CDR3 loop is CASSQEIPRGTEDEQFF. The DNA of the CDR3 is TGCGCCAGCAGCCAAGAAATTCCCAGGGGGACGGAGGATGAGCAGTTCTTC.

The chain combines TRBV9 with TRBJ2-3, with 10 bases fitting TRBD2. This CDR3 spans 14 amino acids. Germline CDR1 and CDR2: SGDLS and YYNGEE. The J segment lost 2 bases and the V segment lost 7 bases, leaving 4 bases of the junction unmatched. The CDR3 region has the DNA TGTGCCAGCGAAGCGGGAGGGGTCACAGATACGCAGTATTTT. As protein: CASEAGGVTDTQYF.

The chain has TRBV6-5 and TRBJ2-1; 7 bases line up with TRBD1. V lost 0 bases and J lost 4; bases outside the gene matches: 3. The germline CDR1 and CDR2 sequences are MNHEY and SVGAGI. The CDR3 is 15 residues long. CDR3 amino acids: CASSYSRGLYNEQFF. The CDR3 bases are TGTGCCAGCAGTTACTCGAGGGGGCTGTACAATGAGCAGTTCTTC.

This clone was seen at least ten times. The V gene is TRBV28, the J gene TRBJ1-1, with D tentatively TRBD1 (6 bases). The germline V and J ends were trimmed by 6 bases and 1 base, with 12 bases remaining between them. The germline V gene has CDR1 MDHEN and CDR2 SYDVKM. The CDR3 spans 14 residues. CDR3 region: CASSSPGQNTEAFF. The CDR3 nucleotides are TGTGCCAGCAGCTCCCCGGGACAGAACACTGAAGCTTTCTTT. The full variable domain, its missing parts supplied by reference TRBV28 and TRBJ1-1, is DVKVTQSSRYLVKRTGEKVFLECVQDMDHENMFWYRQDPGLGLRLIYFSYDVKMKEKGDIPEGYSVSREKKERFSLILESASTNQTSMYLCASSSPGQNTEAFFGQGTRLTVV.

V and J are TRBV19 and TRBJ2-7; 9 positions match TRBD1. The CDR3 has 16 residues. Germline V gene sequence: CDR1 LNHDA, CDR2 SQIVND (reference sequence). Losses at the gene ends were 5 bases for V and 3 bases for J; bases not matched to a gene: 11. The CDR3 region has the DNA TGTGCCAGTAGTGCATCCGGGACAGGGCCGTTCTACGAGCAGTACTTC. Amino acid sequence: CASSASGTGPFYEQYF.

The chain has TRBV20-1 and TRBJ1-2; weak D call: TRBD1 (5 bases). CDR3 length: 11 residues. Trimming stripped 5 bases from V and 8 bases from J, with 12 bases between. Germline CDR1 and CDR2: DFQATT and SNEGSKA (reference sequence). The CDR3 DNA is TGCAGTGCTTGGGGGGGGAGGGGCTACACCTTC. Protein: CSAWGGRGYTF.